This T cell receptor beta chain was documented in a study of human thymus T cells. Study-level results: Use of V and J genes seemed skewed within the thymic and blood repertoires. Thymic TCR repertoires of unrelated people reportedly overlapped highly.

This table comes from immunoSEQ multiplex PCR, and its TCRdb copy is limited to in-frame clones, with some not included. The sample has 60,000 to 75,000 clones; 90% to 95% are singletons. The study used thymus tissue resected during corrective heart surgery. Corrective surgery for congenital heart defects was being performed on the healthy Finnish infants who were the donors. Details on this clone: Antigen specificity is unknown.

Trimming removed 5 bases from V and 5 bases from J; junction bases left unmatched: 10. CDR3 size: 15 residues. CDR1 and CDR2 from the germline V gene are SEHNR and FQNEAQ (reference sequence). This TCR was recovered from a girl under two years old with a congenital heart defect but otherwise immunologically healthy. V and J are TRBV7-9 and TRBJ2-3, with 7 bases identical to TRBD1. Sequences were obtained from thymus tissue. CDR3 in DNA: TGTGCCAGCAGCCAGACCATAGGGGGCCAAGATACGCAGTATTTT. This sequence encodes CASSQTIGGQDTQYF.